This entry describes one T cell receptor (beta chain). Its antigen is undetermined. Random hexamers were used to reverse transcribe an amount of roughly 0.45 to 1 ug RNA. The authors amplified TCR beta CDR3 across 54 Vbeta and 13 Jbeta using immunoSEQ multiplex PCR. TCRdb analysed the immunoSEQ multiplex PCR reads with MiXCR anew, one entry per CDR3 protein. This sample carries almost 450,000 distinct CDR3 sequences, around 83% of them seen once, and the ten largest clones take 0.09% to 0.15%. The data originate from a study of CD8 T cells in Susac syndrome. V gave up 0 bases and J gave up 4 bases; unmatched junction bases: 10. Germline V lookup: CDR1 LNHNV, CDR2 YYDKDF (reference sequence). This CDR3 is 18 amino acids long. CD8+ and CD4+ T cells circulating in blood were sequenced for TCR beta. Both CD4+ and CD8+ T cells were negatively isolated, and TEMRA cells underwent FACS enrichment. Study-level findings and limits: The study admitted that it had a relatively small number of individuals in its TCR sequencing and HLA analysis.

The source material was CD8+ T cells from PBMCs. This receptor was taken from a human donor with multiple sclerosis. The chain links TRBV15 to TRBJ2-2, with 8 bases matching TRBD2. The CDR3 protein is CATSRDTSGGLGTGELFF. In nucleotides, the CDR3 is TGTGCCACCAGCAGAGACACATCGGGGGGGCTGGGCACCGGGGAGCTGTTTTTT.